This T cell receptor (beta chain) was identified during a study of cytomegalovirus exposure and HLA in healthy donors. Study-wide points: Reports described diagnosis of cytomegalovirus status by the classifier as highly specific and sensitive. Presence/absence analysis assumed near-uniform sequencing depth across donors.

CDR1 SGHDN and CDR2 FVKESK come from the germline V gene. V dropped 3 bases and J dropped 4 bases, with 13 bases sitting between them. The CDR3 length is 16 residues. PCR amplification relied on 60 Vbeta primers (plus 13 Jbeta primers). Assay used: immunoSEQ multiplex PCR; TCRdb lists only in-frame clones, some missing. This sample has 160,000 or so clones, with 80% found just once. As for this clone: Its target is unknown.

The sequenced material came from PBMCs. This clonotype originated in a man aged 40-50 years in good health and CMV-seronegative. The chain carries TRBV14 and TRBJ1-6; D remains unclear. Here the CDR3 reads CASSHLHGGYNSPLHF. The CDR3 region has the DNA TGTGCCAGCAGCCATCTTCATGGCGGTTATAATTCACCCCTCCACTTT. Drawing the rest from reference TRBV14 and TRBJ1-6, the complete variable domain is EAGVTQFPSHSVIEKGQTVTLRCDPISGHDNLYWYRRVMGKEIKFLLHFVKESKQDESGMPNNRFLAERTGGTYSTLKVQPAELEDSGVYFCASSHLHGGYNSPLHFGNGTRLTVT.